The rows below give T cell receptor beta chains drawn from one sample of a study of blood T cells in healthy people across ages. TCRdb used MiXCR to reprocess the 5' RACE reads, holding one entry per CDR3 protein. The sample holds approximately 1,700,000 distinct CDR3 sequences, around 40% seen once. The specimen sequenced was blood. Receptors originate from a human donor in good health. Each CDR3 is given with its conserved first and last residue.

v_gene	j_gene	CDR3aa
TRBV25-1	TRBJ2-7	CASVSAVDYSYEQYF
TRBV2	TRBJ1-5	CASKTLTNQPQHF
TRBV12-3/TRBV12-4	TRBJ1-2	CASATGGNYGYTF
TRBV28	TRBJ1-5	CASSLGQSDYSNQPQHF
TRBV7-2	TRBJ1-5	CASSLVADNQPQHF
TRBV4-1	TRBJ1-2	CASSQDEDQGYTF
TRBV7-2	TRBJ2-3	CASSLVSGTTDTQYF
TRBV2	TRBJ2-5	CASRKANLPTRGAQETQYF
TRBV6-6	TRBJ1-6	CASSPLVNSPLHF
TRBV7-2	TRBJ1-5	CASSKGEGNQPQHF
TRBV7-2	TRBJ1-1	CASSSGINTEAFF
TRBV29-1	TRBJ1-1	CSVEPRLNTEAFF
TRBV4-1	TRBJ1-2	CASSQGGGRYTF
TRBV5-1	TRBJ1-1	CASSYQLTGHQNTEAFF
TRBV9	TRBJ2-3	CASSDEVWGTDTQYF
TRBV4-3	TRBJ2-7	CASSQDLTAPEQYF
TRBV29-1	TRBJ1-1	CSVSQTGMNTEAFF
TRBV5-5	TRBJ2-1	CASSPGTGIYNEQFF
TRBV20-1	TRBJ2-1	CSASKRGASSYNEQFF
TRBV9	TRBJ2-1	CASSVLSGEDEQFF
TRBV10-3	TRBJ1-2	CAPRVMRVYYGYTF
TRBV4-1	TRBJ2-4	CASSQAWKGNPKNIQYF
TRBV9	TRBJ1-2	CASSVGRGVGGYTF
TRBV6-5	TRBJ2-1	CASTPRQGEQFF
TRBV7-2	TRBJ1-2	CASSPHSNYGYTF
TRBV7-2	NA	CASSPRADPYEQYF
TRBV7-2	NA	CASSSGTGFDEQYF
TRBV6-1	TRBJ2-7	CASRRDRFLSRAYEQYF
TRBV6-6	TRBJ1-1	CASSQQFTNTEAFF
TRBV3-1	TRBJ1-5	CASSLSGQGSNQPQHF
TRBV6-5	TRBJ2-7	CASSYREGLGEQYF
TRBV20-1	TRBJ2-3	CSARDDRDYPTDTQYF
TRBV4-3	TRBJ2-1	CASSLTPDEQFF
TRBV5-1	TRBJ1-2	CASSLAPLYYGYTF
TRBV4-1	TRBJ2-5	CASRYGTSGETQYF
TRBV2	TRBJ2-5	CASSEIDGEETQYF
TRBV6-5	TRBJ2-5	CASSYGGAVQETQYF
TRBV7-8	TRBJ2-7	CASSLADSRPYEQYF